This T cell receptor beta chain appears in the sequencing data of a study of blood T cells in healthy people across ages. This clonotype came up a few times. CDR3 length: 14 amino acids. Then a second PCR, running about 6 to 12 cycles, was carried out with a sample-barcoded 5' primer and a J-beta primer mix. TCRdb fed the 5' RACE reads into MiXCR, producing one record per CDR3 protein. The profile shows about 730,000 distinct CDR3 sequences, around 46% of them singletons. The gene calls are TRBV21-1 and TRBJ2-7; TRBD1 is the table's D call, not checked against the DNA. TRBV21-1 is termed a pseudogene. This sequence was found in a woman in her sixties in good health. Sample: blood. The DNA for the CDR3 is TGTGCCAGCGGCTCCTCGACAGGGTTATACGAGCAGTACTTC. Residues: CASGSSTGLYEQYF.